This entry describes one TCR beta chain. The data are from a study of blood T cell repertoires in COVID-19. The protocol was immunoSEQ multiplex PCR, while the TCRdb copy is restricted to in-frame clones and leaves out a portion. Of over 200,000 clones detected, 83% appear once; the ten largest clones hold 1.3%. The source material was peripheral blood. The TCR was taken from a woman aged 25 to 39 with COVID-19, enrolled during active disease.

The DNA of the CDR3 is TGTGCCAGCAGCGTAGCTAGCGGGAGCCCAGAGACCCAGTACTTC. Its translation is CASSVASGSPETQYF. The V gene is TRBV9, the J gene TRBJ2-5; 10 bases map to TRBD2. The CDR3 extends over 15 amino acids. Germline CDR1 SGDLS, CDR2 YYNGEE. The V and J ends lost 0 bases and 4 bases, in that order; junction bases with no gene match: 3.